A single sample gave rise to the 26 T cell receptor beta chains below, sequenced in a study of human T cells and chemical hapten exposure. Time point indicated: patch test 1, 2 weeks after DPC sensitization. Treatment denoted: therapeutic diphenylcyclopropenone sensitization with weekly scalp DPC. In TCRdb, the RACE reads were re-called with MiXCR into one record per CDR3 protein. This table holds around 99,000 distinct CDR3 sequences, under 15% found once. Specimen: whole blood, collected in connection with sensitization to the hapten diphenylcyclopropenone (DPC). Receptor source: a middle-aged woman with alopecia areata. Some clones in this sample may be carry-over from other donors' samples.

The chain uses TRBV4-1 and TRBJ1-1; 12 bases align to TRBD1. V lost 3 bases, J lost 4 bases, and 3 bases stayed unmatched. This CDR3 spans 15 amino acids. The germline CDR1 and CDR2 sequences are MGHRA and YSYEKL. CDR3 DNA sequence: TGCGCCAGCAGCCAGGGACAGGGGGCGGTCACTGAAGCTTTCTTT. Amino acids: CASSQGQGAVTEAFF.

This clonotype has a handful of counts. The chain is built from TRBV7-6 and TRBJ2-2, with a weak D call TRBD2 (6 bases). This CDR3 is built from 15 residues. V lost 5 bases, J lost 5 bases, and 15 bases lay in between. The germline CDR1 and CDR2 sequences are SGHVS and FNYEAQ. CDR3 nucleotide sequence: TGTGCCAGCAGCGGCGGGACCCTCAGGACCGGGGAGCTGTTTTTT. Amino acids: CASSGGTLRTGELFF.

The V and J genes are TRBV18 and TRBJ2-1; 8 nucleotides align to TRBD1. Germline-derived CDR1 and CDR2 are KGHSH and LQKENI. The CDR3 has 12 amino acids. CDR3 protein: CAGRGQRNEQFF. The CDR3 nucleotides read TGTGCGGGCAGGGGGCAGCGAAATGAGCAGTTCTTC. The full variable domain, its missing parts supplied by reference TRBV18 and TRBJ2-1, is NAGVMQNPRHLVRRRGQEARLRCSPMKGHSHVYWYRQLPEEGLKFMVYLQKENIIDESGMPKERFSAEFPKEGPSILRIQQVVRGDSAAYFCAGRGQRNEQFFGPGTRLTVL.

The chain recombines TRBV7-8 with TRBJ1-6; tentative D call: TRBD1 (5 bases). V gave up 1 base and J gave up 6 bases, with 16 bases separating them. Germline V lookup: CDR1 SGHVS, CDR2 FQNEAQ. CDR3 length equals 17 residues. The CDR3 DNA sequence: TGTGCCAGCAGCTTAGGCTCCGGGACCGAGGTTAATTCACCCCTCCACTTT. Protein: CASSLGSGTEVNSPLHF.

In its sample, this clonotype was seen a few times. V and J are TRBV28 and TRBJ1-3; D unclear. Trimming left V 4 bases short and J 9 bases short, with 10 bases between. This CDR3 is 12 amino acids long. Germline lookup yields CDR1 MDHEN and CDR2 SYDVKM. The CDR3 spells CASSSWPATIYF. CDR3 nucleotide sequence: TGTGCCAGCAGTTCCTGGCCGGCCACCATATATTTT.

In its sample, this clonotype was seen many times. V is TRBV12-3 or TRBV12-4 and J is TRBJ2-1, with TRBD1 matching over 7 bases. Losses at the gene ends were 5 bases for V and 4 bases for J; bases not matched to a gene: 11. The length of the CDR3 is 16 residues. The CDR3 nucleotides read TGTGCCAGCAGTCCCATAAGGGACAGTCAGTACAATGAGCAGTTCTTC. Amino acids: CASSPIRDSQYNEQFF.

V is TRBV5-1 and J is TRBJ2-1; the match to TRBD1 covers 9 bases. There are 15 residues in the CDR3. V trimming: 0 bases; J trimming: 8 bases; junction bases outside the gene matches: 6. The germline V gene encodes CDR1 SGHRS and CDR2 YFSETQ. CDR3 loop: CASSLGTGDLDEQFF. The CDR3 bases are TGCGCCAGCAGCTTGGGGACAGGGGATTTGGATGAGCAGTTCTTC.

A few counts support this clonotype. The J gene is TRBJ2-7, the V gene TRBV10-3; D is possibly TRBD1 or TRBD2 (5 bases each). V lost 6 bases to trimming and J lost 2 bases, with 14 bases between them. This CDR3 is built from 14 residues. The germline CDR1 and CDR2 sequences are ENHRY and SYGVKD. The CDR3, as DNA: TGTGCCATCAGCCCCCGGGACCCGCCCTACGAGCAGTACTTC. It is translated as CAISPRDPPYEQYF.

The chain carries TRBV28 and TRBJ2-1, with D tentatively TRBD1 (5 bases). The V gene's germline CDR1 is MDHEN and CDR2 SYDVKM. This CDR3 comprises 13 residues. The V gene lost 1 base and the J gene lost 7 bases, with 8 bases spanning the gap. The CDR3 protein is CASSLFRANEQFF. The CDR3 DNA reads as TGTGCCAGCAGTTTATTCAGGGCAAATGAGCAGTTCTTC.

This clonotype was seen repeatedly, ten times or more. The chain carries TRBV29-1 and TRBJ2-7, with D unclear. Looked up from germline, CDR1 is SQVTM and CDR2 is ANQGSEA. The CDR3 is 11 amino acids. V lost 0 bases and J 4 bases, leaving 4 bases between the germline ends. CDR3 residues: CSVEEQYEQYF. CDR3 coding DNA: TGCAGCGTTGAAGAACAGTACGAGCAGTACTTC.

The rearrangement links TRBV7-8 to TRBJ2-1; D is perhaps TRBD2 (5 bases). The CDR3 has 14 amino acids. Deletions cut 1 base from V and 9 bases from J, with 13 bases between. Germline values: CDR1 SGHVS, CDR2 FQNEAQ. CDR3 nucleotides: TGTGCCAGCAGCTTAGGAGGGCGTGAGGGTGAGCAGTTCTTC. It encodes CASSLGGREGEQFF.

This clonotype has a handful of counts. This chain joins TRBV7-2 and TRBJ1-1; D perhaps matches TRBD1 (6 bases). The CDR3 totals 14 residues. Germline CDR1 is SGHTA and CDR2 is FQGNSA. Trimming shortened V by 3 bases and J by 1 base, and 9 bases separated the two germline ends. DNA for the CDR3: TGTGCCAGCAGCTTGGGACAAACGAACACTGAAGCTTTCTTT. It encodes CASSLGQTNTEAFF. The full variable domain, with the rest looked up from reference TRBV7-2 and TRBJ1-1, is GAGVSQSPSNKVTEKGKDVELRCDPISGHTALYWYRQSLGQGLEFLIYFQGNSAPDKSGLPSDRFSAERTGGSVSTLTIQRTQQEDSAVYLCASSLGQTNTEAFFGQGTRLTVV.

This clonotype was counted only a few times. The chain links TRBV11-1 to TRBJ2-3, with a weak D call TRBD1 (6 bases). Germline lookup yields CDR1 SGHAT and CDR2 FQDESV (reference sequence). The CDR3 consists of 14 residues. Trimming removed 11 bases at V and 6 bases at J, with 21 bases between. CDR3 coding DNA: TGTGCCTCCGCCGGGACACCTCTGGCGGATACGCAGTATTTT. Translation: CASAGTPLADTQYF.

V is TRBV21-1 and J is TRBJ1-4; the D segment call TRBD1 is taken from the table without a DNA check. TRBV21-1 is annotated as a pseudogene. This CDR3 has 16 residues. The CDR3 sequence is CASSTPLQGRWEKLFF. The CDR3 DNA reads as TGTGCCAGCAGTACCCCTCTACAGGGGAGATGGGAAAAACTGTTTTTT.

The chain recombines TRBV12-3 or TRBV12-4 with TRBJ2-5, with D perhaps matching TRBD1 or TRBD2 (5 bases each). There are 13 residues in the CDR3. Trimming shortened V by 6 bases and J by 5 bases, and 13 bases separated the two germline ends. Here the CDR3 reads CASSHDGAETQYF. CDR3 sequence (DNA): TGTGCCAGCAGCCACGACGGGGCGGAGACCCAGTACTTC.

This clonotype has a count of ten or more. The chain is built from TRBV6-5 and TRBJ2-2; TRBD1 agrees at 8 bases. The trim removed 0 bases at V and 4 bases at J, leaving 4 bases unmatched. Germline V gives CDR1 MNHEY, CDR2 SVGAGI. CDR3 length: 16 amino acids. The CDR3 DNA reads TGTGCCAGCAGTTACTCATCAGGGGGCGGCACCGGGGAGCTGTTTTTT. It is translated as CASSYSSGGGTGELFF.

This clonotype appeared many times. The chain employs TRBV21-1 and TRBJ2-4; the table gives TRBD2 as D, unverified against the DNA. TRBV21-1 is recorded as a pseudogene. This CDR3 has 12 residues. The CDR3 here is CASRLRENIQYF. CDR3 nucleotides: TGTGCCAGCAGGCTGCGGGAAAACATTCAGTACTTC.

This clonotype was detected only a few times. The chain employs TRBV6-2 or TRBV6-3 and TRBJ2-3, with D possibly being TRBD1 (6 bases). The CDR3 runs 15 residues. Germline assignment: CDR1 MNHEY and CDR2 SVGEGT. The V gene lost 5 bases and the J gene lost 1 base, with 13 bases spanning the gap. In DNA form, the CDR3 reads TGTGCCAGCAGTGACACAGGGATAGGCACAGATACGCAGTATTTT. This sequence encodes CASSDTGIGTDTQYF.

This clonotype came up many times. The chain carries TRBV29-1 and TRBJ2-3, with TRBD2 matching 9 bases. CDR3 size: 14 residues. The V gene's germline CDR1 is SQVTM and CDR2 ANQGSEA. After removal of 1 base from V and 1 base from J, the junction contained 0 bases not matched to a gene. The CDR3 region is CSVEGLAGTDTQYF. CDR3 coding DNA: TGCAGCGTTGAAGGACTAGCGGGCACAGATACGCAGTATTTT.

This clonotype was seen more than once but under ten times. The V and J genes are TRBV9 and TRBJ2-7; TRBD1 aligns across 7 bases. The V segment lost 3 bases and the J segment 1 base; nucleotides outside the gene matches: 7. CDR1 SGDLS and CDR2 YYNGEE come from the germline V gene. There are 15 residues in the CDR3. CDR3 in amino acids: CASSERQGTSYEQYF. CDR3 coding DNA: TGTGCCAGCAGCGAGAGACAGGGTACTTCCTACGAGCAGTACTTC.

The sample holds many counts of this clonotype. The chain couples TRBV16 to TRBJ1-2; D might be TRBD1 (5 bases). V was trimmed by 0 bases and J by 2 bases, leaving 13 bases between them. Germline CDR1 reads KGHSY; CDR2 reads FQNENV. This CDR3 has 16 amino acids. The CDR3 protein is CASSQSIRDANYGYTF. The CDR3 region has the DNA TGTGCCAGCAGCCAATCGATTAGGGACGCAAACTATGGCTACACCTTC.

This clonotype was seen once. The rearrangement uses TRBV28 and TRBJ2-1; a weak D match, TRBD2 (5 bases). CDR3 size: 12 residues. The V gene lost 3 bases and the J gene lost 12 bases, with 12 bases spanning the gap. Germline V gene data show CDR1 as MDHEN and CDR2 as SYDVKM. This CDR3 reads CASSLERGPQFF. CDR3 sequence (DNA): TGTGCCAGCAGTTTGGAACGCGGGCCGCAGTTCTTC.

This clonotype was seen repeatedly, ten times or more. The chain's CDR3 is CAISRTAYEQYF. CDR3 coding DNA: TGTGCCATCAGTAGGACTGCATACGAGCAGTACTTC. The V and J genes are TRBV10-3 and TRBJ2-7, with D maybe TRBD2 (5 bases). V lost 5 bases to trimming and J lost 4 bases, with 9 bases between them. The germline CDR1 and CDR2 sequences are ENHRY and SYGVKD. This CDR3 region has 12 residues.

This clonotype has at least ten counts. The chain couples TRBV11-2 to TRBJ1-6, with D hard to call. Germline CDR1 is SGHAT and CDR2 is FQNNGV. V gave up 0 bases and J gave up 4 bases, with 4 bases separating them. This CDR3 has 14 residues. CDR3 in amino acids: CASSLEGYNSPLHF. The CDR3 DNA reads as TGTGCCAGCAGCTTAGAGGGTTATAATTCACCCCTCCACTTT.

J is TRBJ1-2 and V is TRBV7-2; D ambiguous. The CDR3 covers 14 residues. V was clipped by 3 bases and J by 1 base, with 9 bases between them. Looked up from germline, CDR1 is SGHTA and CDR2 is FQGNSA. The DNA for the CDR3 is TGTGCCAGCAGCTTCGGTCAGCTTAACTATGGCTACACCTTC. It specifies CASSFGQLNYGYTF.

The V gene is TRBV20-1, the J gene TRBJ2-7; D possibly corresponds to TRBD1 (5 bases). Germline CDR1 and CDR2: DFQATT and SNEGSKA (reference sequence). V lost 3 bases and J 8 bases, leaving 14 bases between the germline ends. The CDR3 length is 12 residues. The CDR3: CSARATAYKQYF. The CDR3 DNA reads TGCAGTGCTAGGGCGACAGCTTATAAGCAGTACTTC.